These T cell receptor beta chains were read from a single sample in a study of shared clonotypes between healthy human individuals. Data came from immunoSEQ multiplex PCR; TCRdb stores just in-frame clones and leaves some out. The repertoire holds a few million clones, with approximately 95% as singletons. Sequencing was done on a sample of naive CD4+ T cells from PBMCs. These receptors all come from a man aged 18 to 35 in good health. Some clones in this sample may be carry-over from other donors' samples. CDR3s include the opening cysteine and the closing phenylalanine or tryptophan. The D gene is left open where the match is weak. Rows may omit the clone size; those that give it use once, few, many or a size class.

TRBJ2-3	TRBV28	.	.	TGTGCCAGCAGTTTAAACGGAGGGGATACGCAGTATTTT	CASSLNGGDTQYF
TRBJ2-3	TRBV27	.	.	TGTGCCAGCAGTTTCACGGCGGCAGATACGCAGTATTTT	CASSFTAADTQYF
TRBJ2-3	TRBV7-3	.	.	TGTGCCAGCAGCTCTCAGGGCTACCGCACAGATACGCAGTATTTT	CASSSQGYRTDTQYF
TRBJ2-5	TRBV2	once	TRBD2	TGTGCCAGCAGTAAGACTAGCGGTCAAGAGACCCAGTACTTC	CASSKTSGQETQYF
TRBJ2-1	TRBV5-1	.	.	TGCGCCAGCAGCCCGGACTTACTATCGAGCTCCTACAATGAGCAGTTCTTC	CASSPDLLSSSYNEQFF
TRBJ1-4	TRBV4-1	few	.	TGCGCCAGCAGCCAAGATCTGCGCAATGAAAAACTGTTTTTT	CASSQDLRNEKLFF
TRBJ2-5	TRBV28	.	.	TGTGCCAGCAGTGCACCGGACGGACGAGAGACCCAGTACTTC	CASSAPDGRETQYF
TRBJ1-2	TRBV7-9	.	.	TGTGCCAGCAGCTCGAACCTGGCAAACTATGGCTACACCTTC	CASSSNLANYGYTF
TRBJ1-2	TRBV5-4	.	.	TGTGCCAGCAGCTCCCCGGGAGCAGGGTGGTTCTATGGCTACACCTTC	CASSSPGAGWFYGYTF
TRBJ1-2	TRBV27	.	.	TGTGCCAGCAGAAAACAGACCGCTCGGGGCTACACCTTC	CASRKQTARGYTF
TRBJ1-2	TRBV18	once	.	TGTGCCAGCTCACCGGCCGGGGATGGCTACACCTTC	CASSPAGDGYTF
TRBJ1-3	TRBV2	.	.	TGTGCCAGCAGTGAAGCTTACAGGCTTAGCTCTGGAAACACCATATATTTT	CASSEAYRLSSGNTIYF
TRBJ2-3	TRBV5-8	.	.	TGTGCCAGCAGCTTGGACGGGACGACTTCGTATTTT	CASSLDGTTSYF
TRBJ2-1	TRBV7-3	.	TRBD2	TGTGCCAGCAGCCTCCTCCTAGCGGGAGAGGGTGAGCAGTTCTTC	CASSLLLAGEGEQFF
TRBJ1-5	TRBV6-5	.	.	TGTGCCAGCAGTTCAGGGGAATCAACTCAGCCCCAGCATTTT	CASSSGESTQPQHF
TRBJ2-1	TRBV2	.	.	TGTGCCAGCAGTGAAGCCCGGAGAACGTTCTTC	CASSEARRTFF
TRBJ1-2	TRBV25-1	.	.	TGTGCCAGCAGTACGAATGGCTACACCTTC	CASSTNGYTF
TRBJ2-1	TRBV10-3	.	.	TGTGCCATCAGTTCCGCCCGGTTCGACTACAATGAGCAGTTCTTC	CAISSARFDYNEQFF
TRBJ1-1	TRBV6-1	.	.	TGTGCCAGCAAAGTTATCCAGGACGGGGAAGCTTTCTTT	CASKVIQDGEAFF
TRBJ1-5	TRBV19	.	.	TGTGCCAGTAGGAGTCAAAGCAATCAGCCCCAGCATTTT	CASRSQSNQPQHF
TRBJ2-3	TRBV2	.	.	TGTGCCAGCAGCTCCGGGACCGTAATGAGGGATACGCAGTATTTT	CASSSGTVMRDTQYF
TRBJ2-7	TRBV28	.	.	TGTGCCAGCAGTTTAATTTCCCAGTACGGCGAGCAGTACTTC	CASSLISQYGEQYF
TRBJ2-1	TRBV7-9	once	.	TGTGCCAGCAGCTTAAGGGGTAATGAGCAGTTCTTC	CASSLRGNEQFF
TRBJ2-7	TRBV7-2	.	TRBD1	TGTGCCAGCAGCCCCCAGACAGGGTGGCGTTACGAGCAGTACTTC	CASSPQTGWRYEQYF
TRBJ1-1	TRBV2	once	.	TGTGCCAGCAGGGTGACAAGCAACACTGAAGCTTTCTTT	CASRVTSNTEAFF
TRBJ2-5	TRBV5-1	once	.	TGCGCCAGCAGCTTGGTTCCCCCGGGGCCTAGCCAGAAGGAGACCCAGTACTTC	CASSLVPPGPSQKETQYF
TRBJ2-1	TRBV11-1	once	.	TGTGCCAGCAGCAAAGTCGAGCAGTCGCTAGTCAATGAGCAGTTCTTC	CASSKVEQSLVNEQFF
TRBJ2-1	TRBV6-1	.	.	TGTGCCAGCAGTGAGACCCCGGGCGGGTACAATGAGCAGTTCTTC	CASSETPGGYNEQFF
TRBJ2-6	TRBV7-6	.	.	TGTGCCAGCAGCTCCTTAAGGCTTGAGCCGGGGGCCAACGTCCTGACTTTC	CASSSLRLEPGANVLTF
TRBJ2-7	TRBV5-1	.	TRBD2	TGCGCCAGCAGCGCAGGACTAGCGGGAGGCTACTACGAGCAGTACTTC	CASSAGLAGGYYEQYF
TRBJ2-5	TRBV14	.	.	TGTGCCAGCAGCCAGTCGGAGGCTAGGCCCCGCGGAGAGACCCAGTACTTC	CASSQSEARPRGETQYF
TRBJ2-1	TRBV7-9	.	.	TGTGCCAGCAGCAATTTCCGGCTAGCCCCAGAACAGTTCTTC	CASSNFRLAPEQFF
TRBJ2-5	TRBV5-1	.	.	TGCGCCAGCAGCTATGGCGGGGACCGGGGTAGGGAGACCCAGTACTTC	CASSYGGDRGRETQYF
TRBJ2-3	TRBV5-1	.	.	TGCGCCAGCAGCTTCGGGACGGCTAGCACAGATACGCAGTATTTT	CASSFGTASTDTQYF
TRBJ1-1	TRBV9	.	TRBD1	TGTGCCAGCAGCGTAGGGGGACAGGTGAACGCTGAAGCTTTCTTT	CASSVGGQVNAEAFF
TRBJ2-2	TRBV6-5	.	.	TGTGCCAGCAGTTACTCACCGGGACTTTACACCGGGGAGCTGTTTTTT	CASSYSPGLYTGELFF
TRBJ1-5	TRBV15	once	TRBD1	TGTGCCACCAGCACAGACAGGGGAAGGGGCAATCAGCCCCAGCATTTT	CATSTDRGRGNQPQHF
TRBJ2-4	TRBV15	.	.	TGTGCCACCAGCAGAGCCGGGGCTAAAAACATTCAGTACTTC	CATSRAGAKNIQYF
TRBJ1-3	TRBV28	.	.	TGTGCCAGCCTTGTTGGGGGAGTGGAAAACACCATATATTTT	CASLVGGVENTIYF
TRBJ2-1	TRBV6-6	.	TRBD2	TGTGCCAGCAGTTACGAGGGGACTAGCCTGGGCAATGAGCAGTTCTTC	CASSYEGTSLGNEQFF
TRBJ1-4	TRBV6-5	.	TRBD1	TGTGCCAGCGGACAGGCCCTTAATGAAAAACTGTTTTTT	CASGQALNEKLFF
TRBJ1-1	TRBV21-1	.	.	TGTGCCAGCGCCCACCCTGAAGCTTTCTTT	CASAHPEAFF
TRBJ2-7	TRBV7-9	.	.	TGTGCCAGCAGCTTAATGACGTACGAGCAGTACTTC	CASSLMTYEQYF
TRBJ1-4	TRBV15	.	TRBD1	TGTGCCACCAGTCCGCTAACGGGGACAGGGGCTGAAAAACTGTTTTTT	CATSPLTGTGAEKLFF
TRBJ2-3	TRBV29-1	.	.	TGCAGCGCTAGGAAGCCCACAGATACGCAGTATTTT	CSARKPTDTQYF